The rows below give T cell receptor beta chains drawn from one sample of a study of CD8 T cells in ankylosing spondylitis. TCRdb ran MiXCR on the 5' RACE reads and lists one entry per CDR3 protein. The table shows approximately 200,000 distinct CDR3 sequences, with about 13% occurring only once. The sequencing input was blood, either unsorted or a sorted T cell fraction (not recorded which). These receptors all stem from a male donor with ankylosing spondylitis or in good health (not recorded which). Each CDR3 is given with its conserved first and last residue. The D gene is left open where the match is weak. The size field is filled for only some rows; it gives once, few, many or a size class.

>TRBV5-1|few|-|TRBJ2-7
CASSFPQNTHNPYEQYF
TGCGCCAGCAGCTTCCCCCAAAACACCCACAACCCCTACGAGCAGTACTTC
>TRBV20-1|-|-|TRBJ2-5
CSAQDVGRETQYF
TGCAGTGCTCAAGACGTGGGACGCGAGACCCAGTACTTC
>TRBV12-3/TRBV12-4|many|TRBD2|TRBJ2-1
CASNGGLAPWHEQFF
TGTGCCAGCAATGGGGGACTAGCGCCATGGCATGAGCAGTTCTTC
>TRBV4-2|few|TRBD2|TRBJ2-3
CASSQVLAGLTDTQYF
TGTGCCAGCAGCCAAGTACTAGCGGGGCTCACAGATACGCAGTATTTT
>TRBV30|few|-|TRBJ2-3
CAWGETSSTDTQYF
TGTGCCTGGGGGGAAACCTCCAGCACAGATACGCAGTATTTT
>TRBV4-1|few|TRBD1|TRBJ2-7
CASSQAPAGGDEQYF
TGCGCCAGCAGCCAAGCCCCCGCAGGGGGCGACGAGCAGTACTTC
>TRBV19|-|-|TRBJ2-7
CASSMSTDVYEQYF
TGTGCCAGTAGTATGTCGACAGATGTATACGAGCAGTACTTC
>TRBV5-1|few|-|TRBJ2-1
CASSLSQGVYNEQFF
TGCGCCAGCAGCTTATCCCAAGGGGTCTACAATGAGCAGTTCTTC
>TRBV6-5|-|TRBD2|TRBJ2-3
CASSYSGGLIAESTDTQYF
TGTGCCAGCAGTTACTCGGGAGGGTTAATAGCGGAGAGCACAGATACGCAGTATTTT
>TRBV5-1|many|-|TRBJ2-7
CASSLAGVGYEQYF
TGCGCCAGCAGCTTGGCAGGGGTCGGCTACGAGCAGTACTTC
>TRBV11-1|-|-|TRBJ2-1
CASSLKKRLSYNEQFF
TGTGCCAGCAGCTTAAAAAAGCGGCTCTCCTACAATGAGCAGTTCTTC
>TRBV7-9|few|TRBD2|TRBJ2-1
CASSLRAGEAYNEQFF
TGTGCCAGCAGCCTCCGGGCGGGAGAGGCCTACAATGAGCAGTTCTTC
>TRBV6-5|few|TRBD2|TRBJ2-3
CASSLTSGSADTQYF
TGTGCCAGCAGTTTGACTAGCGGCTCGGCAGATACGCAGTATTTT
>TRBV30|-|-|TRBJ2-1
CAWSGEGDRGGQFF
TGTGCCTGGAGTGGAGAAGGGGACCGGGGCGGGCAGTTCTTC
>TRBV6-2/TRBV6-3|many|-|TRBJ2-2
CASSYSRGPNTGELFF
TGTGCCAGCAGTTACTCCCGGGGGCCCAACACCGGGGAGCTGTTTTTT
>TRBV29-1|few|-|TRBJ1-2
CSERGTTTGYTF
TGCAGCGAGAGGGGGACTACCACTGGCTACACCTTC
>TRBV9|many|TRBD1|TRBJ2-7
CASSGRQGRYEQYF
TGTGCCAGCAGCGGGAGACAGGGTCGGTACGAGCAGTACTTC
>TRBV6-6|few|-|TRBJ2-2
CASTPGNGELFF
TGTGCCAGCACCCCGGGGAACGGGGAGCTGTTTTTT
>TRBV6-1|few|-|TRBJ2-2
CASTPFGELFF
TGTGCCAGCACCCCCTTCGGGGAGCTGTTTTTT
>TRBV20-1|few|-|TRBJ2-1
CSARAYFRQYNEQFF
TGCAGTGCTAGAGCGTATTTTCGACAGTACAATGAGCAGTTCTTC
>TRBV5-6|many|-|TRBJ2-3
CASSRGAGKSKDTQYF
TGTGCCAGCAGCCGGGGGGCAGGAAAATCAAAGGATACGCAGTATTTT
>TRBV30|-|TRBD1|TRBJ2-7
CAWTGGASHEQYF
TGTGCCTGGACAGGGGGCGCGTCCCACGAGCAGTACTTC
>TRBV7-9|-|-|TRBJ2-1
CASSRAGGIPYNEQFF
TGTGCCAGCAGCCGGGCTGGGGGAATACCCTACAATGAGCAGTTCTTC
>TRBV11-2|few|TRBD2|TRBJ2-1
CASSPGTSGPAYNEQFF
TGTGCCAGCAGCCCCGGGACTAGCGGGCCCGCCTACAATGAGCAGTTCTTC
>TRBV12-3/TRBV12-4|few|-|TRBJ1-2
CASSPERGGGYTF
TGTGCCAGCAGCCCCGAAAGGGGTGGTGGCTACACCTTC
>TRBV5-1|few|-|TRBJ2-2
CASSLAQGEAGELFF
TGCGCCAGCAGCTTGGCACAGGGTGAGGCCGGGGAGCTGTTTTTT
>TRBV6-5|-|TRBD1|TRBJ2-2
CASSSGTGHTGELFF
TGTGCCAGCAGTTCCGGGACAGGGCACACCGGGGAGCTGTTTTTT
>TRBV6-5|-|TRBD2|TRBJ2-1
CASSYSGLAGGGEQFF
TGTGCCAGCAGTTACTCGGGACTAGCGGGAGGTGGGGAGCAGTTCTTC
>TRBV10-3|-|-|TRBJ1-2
CAISDSQRGLVDGYTF
TGTGCCATCAGTGACTCTCAAAGAGGGTTAGTGGACGGCTACACCTTC
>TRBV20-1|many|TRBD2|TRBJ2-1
CSASGREPNEQFF
TGCAGTGCTAGTGGGCGGGAGCCGAATGAGCAGTTCTTC
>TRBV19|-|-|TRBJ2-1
CASSIDGGRGDNEQFF
TGTGCCAGTAGTATCGACGGGGGGCGGGGAGACAATGAGCAGTTCTTC
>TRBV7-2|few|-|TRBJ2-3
CASSLRGDGDLDTQYF
TGTGCCAGCAGCTTAAGGGGGGATGGTGACTTAGATACGCAGTATTTT
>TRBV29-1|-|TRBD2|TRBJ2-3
CSVEVIAGDTDTQYF
TGCAGCGTTGAGGTGATAGCGGGGGACACAGATACGCAGTATTTT
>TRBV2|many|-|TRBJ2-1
CASSPYGSSYNEQFF
TGTGCCAGCAGTCCCTATGGCAGCTCCTACAATGAGCAGTTCTTC
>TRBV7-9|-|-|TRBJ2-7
CASSLGPWDEQYF
TGTGCCAGCAGCCTAGGGCCATGGGACGAGCAGTACTTC
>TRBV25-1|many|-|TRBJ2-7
CASQGEVYEQYF
TGTGCCAGCCAAGGGGAAGTCTACGAGCAGTACTTC
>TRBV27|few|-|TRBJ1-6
CASGPNNSPLHF
TGTGCCAGCGGACCAAATAATTCACCCCTCCACTTT
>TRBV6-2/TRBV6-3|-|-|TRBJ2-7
CASLRNSYSYEQYF
TGTGCCTCCCTGAGGAATTCCTACTCCTACGAGCAGTACTTC
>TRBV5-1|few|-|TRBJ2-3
CASSLGSGEDTQYF
TGCGCCAGCAGCTTGGGATCGGGGGAGGATACGCAGTATTTT
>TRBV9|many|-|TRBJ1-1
CASSGGLNTEAFF
TGTGCCAGCAGCGGTGGTCTGAACACTGAAGCTTTCTTT
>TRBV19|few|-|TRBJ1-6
CASSIEVFSPLHF
TGTGCCAGTAGTATAGAGGTTTTTTCACCCCTCCACTTT